What follows is one T cell receptor (beta chain) and its context. The record originates from a study of blood T cell repertoires in COVID-19. Study-wide context: The samples span acute and convalescent COVID-19 from the United States, Italy and Spain. Sources were T cells, B-cell-depleted T cells, or PBMCs; the material itself was cDNA or gDNA.

In the original analysis: Cell counts per sample came from amplifying reference gene primers. The repertoire was sequenced with immunoSEQ multiplex PCR; TCRdb's copy has only in-frame clones and lacks some. That table furnishes V, J and clone size, whereas the DNA furnished D and trimming. The table has around 97,000 clones, more than 75% seen once. The germline gives CDR1 SGHRS, CDR2 YFSETQ. Between the trimmed V and J ends, which lost 0 bases and 6 bases, there was a span of 9 bases. The CDR3 is 13 amino acids. The rearrangement links TRBV5-1 to TRBJ1-2, with a tentative D call TRBD1 (6 bases). Sequenced material: peripheral blood. This TCR derives from a human donor in a cohort sampled during active COVID-19. For the CDR3, the DNA is TGCGCCAGCAGCTTGGACAGGGACCATGGCTACACCTTC. It codes for CASSLDRDHGYTF.